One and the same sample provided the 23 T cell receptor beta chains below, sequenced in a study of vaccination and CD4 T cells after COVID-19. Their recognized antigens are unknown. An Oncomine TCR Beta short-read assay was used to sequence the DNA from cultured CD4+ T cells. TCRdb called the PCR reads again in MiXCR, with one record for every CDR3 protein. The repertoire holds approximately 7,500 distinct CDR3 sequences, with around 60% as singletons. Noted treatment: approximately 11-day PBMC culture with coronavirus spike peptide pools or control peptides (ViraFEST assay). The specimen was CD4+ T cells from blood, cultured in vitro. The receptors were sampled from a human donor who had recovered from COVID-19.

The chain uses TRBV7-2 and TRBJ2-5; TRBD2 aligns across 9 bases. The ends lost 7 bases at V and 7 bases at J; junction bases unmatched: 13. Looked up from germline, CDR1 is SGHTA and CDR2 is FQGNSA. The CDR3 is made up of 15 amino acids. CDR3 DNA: TGTGCCAGCACCTCGGGAGGCTCTAGCGGGGTGACCCAGTACTTC. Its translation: CASTSGGSSGVTQYF.

CDR3 in DNA: TGTGCCAGCTCTCAAAATAATCAGCCCCAGCATTTT. This translates into CASSQNNQPQHF. The rearrangement uses TRBV18 and TRBJ1-5; D uncertain. Between the trimmed V and J ends, which lost 6 bases and 4 bases, there was a span of 7 bases. Germline CDR1 KGHSH, CDR2 LQKENI. The CDR3 is 12 amino acids.

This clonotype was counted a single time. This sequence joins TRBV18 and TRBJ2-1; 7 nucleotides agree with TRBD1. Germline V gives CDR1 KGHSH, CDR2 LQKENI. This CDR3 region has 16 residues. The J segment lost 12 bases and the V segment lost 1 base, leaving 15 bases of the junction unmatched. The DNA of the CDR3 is TGTGCCAGCTCACCACAACAGGGACAGACAGGGATGGTGCAGTTCTTC. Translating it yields CASSPQQGQTGMVQFF.

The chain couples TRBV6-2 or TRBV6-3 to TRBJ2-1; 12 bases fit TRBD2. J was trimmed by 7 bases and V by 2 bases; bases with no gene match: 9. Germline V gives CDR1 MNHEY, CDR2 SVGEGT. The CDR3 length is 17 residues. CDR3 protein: CASSYPLLAGGRNEQFF. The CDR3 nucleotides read TGTGCCAGCAGTTACCCATTGCTAGCGGGAGGGCGAAATGAGCAGTTCTTC.

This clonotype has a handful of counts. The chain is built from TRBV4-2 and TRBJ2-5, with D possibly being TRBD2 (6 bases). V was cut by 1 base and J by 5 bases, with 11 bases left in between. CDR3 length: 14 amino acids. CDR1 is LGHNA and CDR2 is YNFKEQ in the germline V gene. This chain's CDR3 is CASSQGASAETQYF. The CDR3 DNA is TGTGCCAGCAGCCAAGGGGCTAGCGCGGAGACCCAGTACTTC.

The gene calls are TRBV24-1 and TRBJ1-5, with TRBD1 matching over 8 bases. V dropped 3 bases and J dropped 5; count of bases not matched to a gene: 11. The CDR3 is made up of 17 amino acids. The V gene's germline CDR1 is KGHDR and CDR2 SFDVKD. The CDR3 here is CATSDTSRDRWDQPQHF. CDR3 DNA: TGTGCCACCAGTGATACCTCCCGGGACAGGTGGGATCAGCCCCAGCATTTT.

As DNA, the CDR3 is TGTGCCAGTAGTAAAGGGGGAGGCGGCTTCGGCTACACCTTC. This sequence encodes CASSKGGGGFGYTF. V is TRBV19 and J is TRBJ1-2; weak D call: TRBD1 (6 bases). V lost 4 bases and J 8 bases, leaving 17 bases between the germline ends. Germline CDR1 LNHDA, CDR2 SQIVND (reference sequence). This CDR3 comprises 14 residues.

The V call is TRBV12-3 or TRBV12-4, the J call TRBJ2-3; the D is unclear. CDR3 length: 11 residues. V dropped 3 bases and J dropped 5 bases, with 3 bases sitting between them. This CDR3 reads CASSFLDTQYF. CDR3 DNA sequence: TGTGCCAGCAGTTTTTTAGATACGCAGTATTTT.

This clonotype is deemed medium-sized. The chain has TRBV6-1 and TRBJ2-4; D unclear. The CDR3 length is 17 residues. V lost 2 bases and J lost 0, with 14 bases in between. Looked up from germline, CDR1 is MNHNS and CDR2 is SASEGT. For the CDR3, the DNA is TGTGCCAGCAGTGAAAGGGTTTATGGAATAGCCAAAAACATTCAGTACTTC. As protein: CASSERVYGIAKNIQYF.

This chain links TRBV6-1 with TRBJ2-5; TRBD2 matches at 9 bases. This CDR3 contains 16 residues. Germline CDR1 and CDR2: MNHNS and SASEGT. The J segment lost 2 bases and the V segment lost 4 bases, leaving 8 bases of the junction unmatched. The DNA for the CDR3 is TGTGCCAGCAGTGTGCGGGGGGGCGGGGTACAAGAGACCCAGTACTTC. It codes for CASSVRGGGVQETQYF.

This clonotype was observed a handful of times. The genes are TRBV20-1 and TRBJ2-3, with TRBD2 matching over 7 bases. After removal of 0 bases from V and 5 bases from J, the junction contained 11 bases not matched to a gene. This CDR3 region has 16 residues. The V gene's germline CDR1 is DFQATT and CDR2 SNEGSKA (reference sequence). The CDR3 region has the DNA TGCAGTGCTAGAGACGCAAGGCGGGAGTTGTTAGATACGCAGTATTTT. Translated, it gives CSARDARRELLDTQYF.

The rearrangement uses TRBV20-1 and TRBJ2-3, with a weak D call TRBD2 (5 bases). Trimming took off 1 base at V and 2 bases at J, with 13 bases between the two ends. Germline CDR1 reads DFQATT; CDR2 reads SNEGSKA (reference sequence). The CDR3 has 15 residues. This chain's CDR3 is CSARGPRESTDTQYF. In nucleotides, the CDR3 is TGCAGTGCTAGAGGTCCGAGGGAGTCCACAGATACGCAGTATTTT.

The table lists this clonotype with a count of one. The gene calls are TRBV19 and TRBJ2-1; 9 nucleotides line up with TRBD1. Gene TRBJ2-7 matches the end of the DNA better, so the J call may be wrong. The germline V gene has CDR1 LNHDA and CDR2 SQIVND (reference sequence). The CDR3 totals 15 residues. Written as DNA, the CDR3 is TGTGCCAGTAGTATATCGCCGGGACAGGGATACGAGCAGTACTTC. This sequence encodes CASSISPGQGYEQYF.

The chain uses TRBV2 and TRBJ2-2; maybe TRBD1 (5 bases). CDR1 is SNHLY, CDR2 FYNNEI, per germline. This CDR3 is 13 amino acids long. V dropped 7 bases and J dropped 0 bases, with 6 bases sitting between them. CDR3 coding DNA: TGTGCCAGCACCAGGGCGAACACCGGGGAGCTGTTTTTT. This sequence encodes CASTRANTGELFF.

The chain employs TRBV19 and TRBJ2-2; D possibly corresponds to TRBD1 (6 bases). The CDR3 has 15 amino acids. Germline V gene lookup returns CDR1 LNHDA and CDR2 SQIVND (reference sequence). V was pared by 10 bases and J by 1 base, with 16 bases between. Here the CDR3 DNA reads TGTGCCACGAGGTCGGACAGAATGAACACCGGGGAGCTGTTTTTT. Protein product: CATRSDRMNTGELFF.

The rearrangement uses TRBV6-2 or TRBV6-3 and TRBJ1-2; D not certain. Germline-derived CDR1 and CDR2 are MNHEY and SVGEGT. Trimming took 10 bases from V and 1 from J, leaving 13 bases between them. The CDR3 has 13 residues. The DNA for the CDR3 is TGTGCCACCCTGGGCACCTTTAACTATGGCTACACCTTC. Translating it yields CATLGTFNYGYTF.

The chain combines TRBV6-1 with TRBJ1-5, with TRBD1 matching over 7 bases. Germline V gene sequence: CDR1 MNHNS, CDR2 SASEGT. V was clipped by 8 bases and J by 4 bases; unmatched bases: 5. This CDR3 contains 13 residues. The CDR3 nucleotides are TGTGCCAGCGGAGGGACAGATAATCAGCCCCAGCATTTT. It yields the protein CASGGTDNQPQHF.

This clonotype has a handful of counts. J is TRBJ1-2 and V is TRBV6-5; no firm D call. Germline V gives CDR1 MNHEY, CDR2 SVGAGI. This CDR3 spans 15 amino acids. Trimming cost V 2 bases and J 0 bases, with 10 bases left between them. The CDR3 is CASSYAGGTNYGYTF. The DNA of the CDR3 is TGTGCCAGCAGTTACGCTGGCGGCACTAACTATGGCTACACCTTC.

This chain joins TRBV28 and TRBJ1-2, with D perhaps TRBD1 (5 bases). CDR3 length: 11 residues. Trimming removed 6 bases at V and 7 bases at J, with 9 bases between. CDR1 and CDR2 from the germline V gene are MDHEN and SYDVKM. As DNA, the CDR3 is TGTGCCAGCAGCGGGACTGGTGGCTACACCTTC. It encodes CASSGTGGYTF.

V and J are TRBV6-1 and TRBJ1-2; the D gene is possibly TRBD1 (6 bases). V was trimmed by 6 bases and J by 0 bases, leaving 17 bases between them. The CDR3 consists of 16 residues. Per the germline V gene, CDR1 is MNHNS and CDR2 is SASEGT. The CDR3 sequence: CASRDNTGLANYGYTF. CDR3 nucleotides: TGTGCCAGCAGGGACAACACAGGGCTAGCTAACTATGGCTACACCTTC.

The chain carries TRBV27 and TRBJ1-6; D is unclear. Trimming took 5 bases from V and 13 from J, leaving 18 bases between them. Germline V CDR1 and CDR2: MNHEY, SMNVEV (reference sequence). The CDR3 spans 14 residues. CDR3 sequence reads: CASSLIGLFAPLHF. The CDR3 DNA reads TGTGCCAGCAGTCTCATAGGACTTTTCGCTCCCCTCCACTTT.

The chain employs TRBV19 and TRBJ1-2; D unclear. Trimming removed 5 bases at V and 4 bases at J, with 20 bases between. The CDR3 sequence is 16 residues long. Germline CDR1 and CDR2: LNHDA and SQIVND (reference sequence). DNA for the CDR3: TGTGCCAGTAGTGAATCCTCGGGCAGAGTCGCCTATGGCTACACCTTC. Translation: CASSESSGRVAYGYTF.

The CDR3 DNA follows: TGTGCCAGTAGTCTAGGGGTTGGTATGGAGACCCAGTACTTC. Its protein is CASSLGVGMETQYF. The chain recombines TRBV19 with TRBJ2-5, with D possibly TRBD1 on 5 matching bases. Trimming took 5 bases from V and 5 from J, leaving 15 bases between them. Germline CDR1 and CDR2: LNHDA and SQIVND (reference sequence). The CDR3 consists of 14 residues.